Below, one TCR beta chain is given with its context. There are a few counts of this clonotype. It has no much larger one-base neighbor in the sample; base qualities were not kept. Read against the paper, the sample's treatment or condition label means: live attenuated yellow fever vaccine strain. PBMCs were isolated from peripheral blood using a standard Ficoll-Paque protocol. Epitope-specific CD8 T cells were sorted using a dextramer loaded with the yellow fever NS4B epitope peptide, with anti-CD3 and anti-CD8 staining. RNA was extracted with TriZol from bulk PBMCs, CD4 and CD8 fractions, and dextramer-positive and dextramer-negative fractions. The germline V gene (reference sequence) yields LNHDA for CDR1 and SQIVND for CDR2. The CDR3, from cysteine to phenylalanine, totals 15 residues. Only the CDR3 DNA stays, 45 bases, in frame from base 1. V loses 3 bases of germline sequence and J loses 4 bases, and the interval between the two ends is 12 bases.

The sample originates from a study of T cells after yellow fever vaccination (dated by TCRdb to about 2019). About the investigation overall: The SMART-Seq v4 Ultra Low Input RNA kit was used to prepare libraries from fractions with low cell numbers. To track T-cell clones before and after primary and booster YFV17D yellow fever vaccination, bulk TCR alpha and beta repertoires were sequenced longitudinally. Bulk PBMC replicates and cell subsets were isolated from blood drawn at multiple timepoints before and after both primary and secondary immunization. Two healthy male donors made up the cohort, one aged 18 to 30 years and the other aged 30 to 40 years. Overall study outcomes, separate from this receptor: After the booster, most of the clones that had expanded following primary vaccination were detected again (around 97% of CD4 and around 88% of CD8), which suggests that memory was broadly maintained. Because the study included only a couple of donors, the extent to which the findings can be generalized is limited. Because abundant contaminating clonotypes from the bulk population could be contained in FACS-sorted repertoires, computational filtering was required. A small fraction of clonotypes showed up in both the CD4 and CD8 compartments, probably as a result of convergent recombination. The secondary T-cell response was found to be weaker but faster than the primary response, with a peak reached on day 5 rather than on day 15.

TCR cDNA was synthesized by 5'RACE template switching, which introduced a universal primer site and unique molecular identifiers. Priming of cDNA synthesis was performed from both the TCR alpha and TCR beta constant segments. Two PCR steps were used to amplify libraries, with sample barcodes and sequencing adapters being added in the second step. Libraries were sequenced on Illumina HiSeq 2500 (2x100 bp) or NovaSeq (2x150 bp). On the authors' methods: MIGEC was used to demultiplex reads and collapse the reads into UMI consensus sequences, and MiXCR was used for V(D)J alignment. Vaccine-responding clonotypes were defined with edgeR using replicate PBMC samples, requiring FDR below 0.01 and a log2 fold change above 5 up to day 15. Each bulk clonotype received a CD4 or CD8 identity based on whether the sequenced CD4 or CD8 repertoire contained that clonotype at higher abundance. A clonotype counted as NS4B-specific if enriched at least 10-fold in dextramer-positive versus dextramer-negative fractions, with CD4-biased clonotypes left out. TCRdb reprocessed the public reads (quality trimming at Q25 with fastp, clone calling with MiXCR) and kept in-frame beta chains. Each entry merges the rows of one CDR3 protein and shows their most common DNA and genes. The V and J calls, along with clone size, are taken from TCRdb and not from the paper's own processing. This sample holds more than 75,000 distinct CDR3 sequences; 8% to 10% were observed only once. Clones ranked in the top ten supply about 15% of the sample.

The receptor was derived from a man aged 18 to 30 who received the YFV17D yellow fever vaccine. The V and J genes are TRBV19 and TRBJ2-2; the D region possibly corresponds to TRBD1 (6 bases align). Sequenced material: CD8+ T cells not binding an NS4B(214-222) dextramer, sorted from PBMCs, taken less than 16 days after the first yellow fever vaccination. In light of the paper, this sample's cell subset or site label describes: NS4B epitope dextramer-negative CD8 T cells. Here the CDR3 is given as CASSIPGHGTGELFF. The DNA sequence is TGTGCCAGTAGTATCCCGGGACACGGCACCGGGGAGCTGTTTTTT.